This T cell receptor beta chain was observed in a study of CD8+CD57+ T cells in acquired aplastic anemia. Patients included in sequencing had previously demonstrated CD8+CD57+ cell expansion by flow cytometry. Trimming took off 1 base at V and 8 bases at J, with 6 bases between the two ends. Germline CDR1 MNHNY, CDR2 SVGAGI (reference sequence). This CDR3 spans 12 amino acids. TCR beta VDJ and CDR3 profiling used genomic DNA as template. TCRdb redid the calling of the reads with MiXCR, one entry per CDR3 protein. Seen here are 200,000 to 250,000 distinct CDR3 sequences, under 55% observed once, and the top ten hold about 20%.

The TCR originated in a human donor with aplastic anemia. The chain links TRBV6-6 to TRBJ1-5, with D unclear. The sample consisted of sorted CD4+, CD8+, or CD8+CD57+ T cells (not recorded which) from PBMCs. CDR3 sequence reads: CASSYLREPQHF. The CDR3 DNA is TGTGCCAGCAGTTACTTGCGTGAGCCCCAGCATTTT.